This T cell receptor (beta chain) was identified in a study of shared clonotypes between healthy human individuals. Study-level information: Donors were a couple of women and three men aged 18 to 49.

Findings and caveats of the study: It was anticipated that sequencing depth would influence how many clonotypes donors shared.

Several immunoSEQ 96-well plates shared each subset's DNA, each plate a replicate. In the original workflow: Filtering differed since immunoSEQ provided only junctions, with no quality scores. The table came from immunoSEQ multiplex PCR; TCRdb's copy has only in-frame clones and leaves some out. From that table come the V and J calls and clone size; the DNA was used to work out D and trimming. The sample has about 990,000 clones, 78% seen once. The V segment lost 1 base and the J segment 4 bases; nucleotides outside the gene matches: 0. This CDR3 has 14 amino acids. CDR1 is SEHNR and CDR2 is FQNEAQ in the germline V gene (reference sequence). A few counts support this clone. Its antigen is as yet unknown.

The gene calls are TRBV7-9 and TRBJ2-3; 9 bases map to TRBD2. The source material was memory CD4+ T cells from PBMCs. Subset specified: CD45RA-negative fraction. This TCR came from a man between 18 and 35 years old in good health. Some clones in this sample may be carry-over from other donors' samples. CDR3 coding DNA: TGTGCCAGCAGCTTAGGGACTAGCGCAGATACGCAGTATTTT. Translating it yields CASSLGTSADTQYF.